The source of this TCR beta chain is a study of T cell repertoires in cytomegalovirus infection. Study results and caveats: Clonotype analysis showed dominance of the ex vivo response by HLA-C-restricted CMV-specific TCR beta clonotypes.

TCRdb recomputed calls from the reads with MiXCR, one row per CDR3 protein. The sample lists some 920,000 distinct CDR3 sequences, under 40% seen once, with around an eighth in the top ten. A remark on this clonotype: Its antigen remains unknown.

Trimming cost V 6 bases and J 1 base, with 12 bases left between them. The CDR3 has 14 amino acids. Germline-derived CDR1 and CDR2 are MNHEY and SVGAGI. The chain joins TRBV6-5 to TRBJ2-5; D call uncertain. Sequences were derived from cultured CD8+ T cells from PBMCs, sampled from culture after CMV antigen stimulation. This TCR came from a human donor in good health (CMV status not recorded). Some clones in this sample may be carry-over from other donors' samples. CDR3 in DNA: TGTGCCAGCAGCCCGGAGTCCGGCCAAGAGACCCAGTACTTC. It specifies CASSPESGQETQYF.